The next 9 T cell receptor beta chains were all read from a single sample in a study of blood T cell repertoires in COVID-19. Sequencing was performed with immunoSEQ multiplex PCR; in TCRdb, only in-frame clones are kept and a portion is missing. There are 150,000 to 200,000 clones in the sample; approximately 85% occur only once, and around 9.5% lies in the top ten. Sequencing used peripheral blood. The receptor source for this set is a woman older than 75 with acute or convalescent COVID-19.

The CDR3 DNA reads TGTGCCAGCAGCCAGGGGACTAGCCGGCCGGGGACCCAGTACTTC. It translates to CASSQGTSRPGTQYF. This sequence joins TRBV3-1 (or the pseudogene TRBV3-2) and TRBJ2-5; 9 bases match TRBD2. CDR1 is LGHDT and CDR2 is YNNKEL in the germline V gene (reference sequence). The trim removed 3 bases at V and 7 bases at J, leaving 9 bases unmatched. CDR3 size: 15 residues.

In its sample, this clone was seen once. The rearrangement uses TRBV6-6 and TRBJ1-1; D is unclear. CDR3 length: 12 residues. CDR1 is MNHNY, CDR2 SVGAGI, per germline (reference sequence). V dropped 4 bases and J dropped 6 bases, with 9 bases sitting between them. The CDR3 protein is CASSSTGAEAFF. The CDR3 DNA sequence: TGTGCCAGCAGTTCTACGGGTGCTGAAGCTTTCTTT.

The chain uses TRBV2 and TRBJ2-7, with D possibly matching TRBD2 (7 bases). Per the germline V gene, CDR1 is SNHLY and CDR2 is FYNNEI. The V gene lost 10 bases and the J gene lost 0 bases, with 19 bases spanning the gap. The length of the CDR3 is 15 residues. CDR3 residues: CAIQGRGSSSYEQYF. CDR3 in DNA: TGTGCCATCCAGGGGAGGGGTTCGAGCTCCTACGAGCAGTACTTC.

The chain recombines TRBV14 with TRBJ2-2, with TRBD1 matching over 8 bases. The junction had 4 bases not matched to a gene; V was cut back by 4 bases and J by 3 bases. Germline V CDR1 and CDR2: SGHDN, FVKESK. The CDR3 spans 15 residues. The CDR3 loop is CASSRDRLDTGELFF. CDR3 nucleotides: TGTGCCAGCAGCCGGGACAGGTTGGACACCGGGGAGCTGTTTTTT.

The chain links TRBV28 to TRBJ2-7; TRBD1 aligns across 8 bases. Per the germline V gene, CDR1 is MDHEN and CDR2 is SYDVKM. This CDR3 has 14 amino acids. With V trimmed by 7 bases and J by 2 bases, 7 bases remained unmatched. For the CDR3, the DNA is TGTGCCAGCACCATGGACAGGGTTACCTACGAGCAGTACTTC. Its translation: CASTMDRVTYEQYF. The variable domain in full, completed from reference TRBV28 and TRBJ2-7, reads DVKVTQSSRYLVKRTGEKVFLECVQDMDHENMFWYRQDPGLGLRLIYFSYDVKMKEKGDIPEGYSVSREKKERFSLILESASTNQTSMYLCASTMDRVTYEQYFGPGTRLTVT.

The chain employs TRBV7-2 and TRBJ2-7; TRBD1 agrees at 12 bases. The CDR3 covers 16 residues. Germline-derived CDR1 and CDR2 are SGHTA and FQGNSA. The V gene end was trimmed by 5 bases and the J gene end by 7 bases; junction bases not matched to a gene: 12. CDR3 sequence: CASSAQPGQGASEQYF. DNA for the CDR3: TGTGCCAGCAGCGCACAGCCGGGACAGGGGGCCTCGGAGCAGTACTTC.

The rearrangement uses TRBV5-4 and TRBJ2-3, with D maybe TRBD1 (5 bases). The V end lost 2 bases, the J end lost 6 bases, and 10 bases lay between the germline ends. The CDR3 sequence is 13 residues long. The germline CDR1 and CDR2 sequences are SGHNT and YYREEE (reference sequence). CDR3 nucleotides: TGTGCCAGCAGCTTCGACAGTGAGGATACGCAGTATTTT. It is translated as CASSFDSEDTQYF.

The V gene is TRBV16, the J gene TRBJ2-5; TRBD2 might be the D (6 bases). Trimming stripped 0 bases from V and 4 bases from J, with 12 bases between. The CDR3 extends over 15 amino acids. Germline loops: CDR1 KGHSY, CDR2 FQNENV. Here the CDR3 reads CASSQSAGRGETQYF. The CDR3 DNA sequence: TGTGCCAGCAGCCAATCGGCAGGGCGGGGAGAGACCCAGTACTTC.

The V and J genes are TRBV10-3 and TRBJ2-3, with TRBD1 as a possible D gene (5 bases). This CDR3 has 16 amino acids. V lost 0 bases, J lost 4 bases, and 14 bases lay in between. Germline CDR1 ENHRY, CDR2 SYGVKD. The CDR3, as DNA: TGTGCCATCAGTGAGTCAAAAGGGGAATCACCAGATACGCAGTATTTT. As protein: CAISESKGESPDTQYF.